The clone carrying this T cell receptor beta chain was seen once. Amplification used 60 Vbeta primers and 13 Jbeta primers. Using immunoSEQ multiplex PCR, the repertoire was profiled, and TCRdb retains in-frame clones only, with some absent. This table has around 62,000 clones, about three quarters appearing once. This sample is part of a study of cytomegalovirus exposure and HLA in healthy donors. The length of the CDR3 is 14 residues. Germline V gene sequence: CDR1 SGHTA, CDR2 FQGTGA. Trimming removed 2 bases at V and 2 bases at J, with 8 bases between. The sample comprised PBMCs. The chain joins TRBV7-3 to TRBJ2-3; TRBD2 is a possible D gene (5 bases). The clonotype comes from a man aged 35 to 55 in good health and CMV-seronegative. The CDR3 loop is CASSLLADTDTQYF. The CDR3 coding sequence is TGTGCCAGCAGCTTACTAGCAGACACAGATACGCAGTATTTT.